The 24 T cell receptor beta chains in this list originate from one sample, sequenced in a study of shared clonotypes between healthy human individuals. Generated by immunoSEQ multiplex PCR, the TCRdb table keeps only in-frame clones and is missing some. The sample contains about a million clones, 75% of which appear only once. The source material was memory CD4+ T cells sorted from blood. Regarding subset: CD45RA-negative fraction. Source of these receptors: a man between 18 and 35 years old in good health.

The chain employs TRBV2 and TRBJ2-5, with 7 bases matching TRBD1. The CDR3 is 14 residues long. Germline V gene sequence: CDR1 SNHLY, CDR2 FYNNEI. The ends lost 6 bases at V and 4 bases at J; junction bases unmatched: 8. The CDR3 DNA reads TGTGCCAGCAGATCGGGACAGTCTGGAGAGACCCAGTACTTC. This gives the protein CASRSGQSGETQYF.

The chain joins TRBV4-1 to TRBJ1-2; D call uncertain. The CDR3 sequence is 14 residues long. V gave up 0 bases and J gave up 8 bases, with 13 bases separating them. Germline CDR1 MGHRA, CDR2 YSYEKL. The DNA for the CDR3 is TGCGCCAGCAGCCAAGATCGGGGTGCCAACGGCTACACCTTC. This codes for CASSQDRGANGYTF.

The CDR3 reads CASSRTSGRETQYF. The DNA for the CDR3 is TGTGCCAGCAGTCGGACTAGCGGCCGTGAGACCCAGTACTTC. The chain has TRBV6-6 and TRBJ2-5, with 10 bases matching TRBD2. This CDR3 has 14 residues. Germline CDR1 is MNHNY and CDR2 is SVGAGI (reference sequence). V was pared by 5 bases and J by 5 bases, with 5 bases of the junction left unmatched.

CDR3 loop: CASSPGRTGGLNEQFF. CDR3 bases: TGCGCCAGCAGCCCAGGCAGGACAGGGGGTCTCAATGAGCAGTTCTTC. The chain couples TRBV4-1 to TRBJ2-1; 10 positions match TRBD1. The CDR3 spans 16 residues. CDR1 is MGHRA and CDR2 is YSYEKL in the germline V gene. The J segment lost 6 bases and the V segment lost 4 bases, leaving 9 bases of the junction unmatched.

V gene TRBV7-8 combines with J gene TRBJ1-3; D is uncertain. The CDR3 is made up of 15 amino acids. Looked up from germline, CDR1 is SGHVS and CDR2 is FQNEAQ. V was shortened by 7 bases and J by 2 bases, with 15 bases between the two germline ends. The DNA for the CDR3 is TGTGCCAGCACCCCTAGGGCAGCCCCTGGAAACACCATATATTTT. Protein: CASTPRAAPGNTIYF.

This chain uses TRBV5-1 with TRBJ2-5; 14 bases align to TRBD2. Looked up from germline, CDR1 is SGHRS and CDR2 is YFSETQ. The CDR3 runs 16 residues. V dropped 4 bases and J dropped 4; count of bases not matched to a gene: 6. The CDR3 protein is CASSAGLAGGAETQYF. CDR3 in DNA: TGCGCCAGCAGCGCCGGACTAGCGGGAGGAGCAGAGACCCAGTACTTC. The full variable domain, its missing parts supplied by reference TRBV5-1 and TRBJ2-5, is KAGVTQTPRYLIKTRGQQVTLSCSPISGHRSVSWYQQTPGQGLQFLFEYFSETQRNKGNFPGRFSGRQFSNSRSEMNVSTLELGDSALYLCASSAGLAGGAETQYFGPGTRLLVL.

The chain recombines TRBV29-1 with TRBJ2-5; 8 bases fit TRBD1. V lost 4 bases, J lost 5 bases, and 3 bases stayed unmatched. CDR1 is SQVTM and CDR2 is ANQGSEA in the germline V gene. The CDR3 runs to 12 residues. The chain's CDR3 is CSVGTGLETQYF. In nucleotides, the CDR3 is TGCAGCGTTGGGACAGGGCTGGAGACCCAGTACTTC. The variable domain in full, with the rest retrieved from reference TRBV29-1 and TRBJ2-5, is SAVISQKPSRDICQRGTSLTIQCQVDSQVTMMFWYRQQPGQSLTLIATANQGSEATYESGFVIDKFPISRPNLTFSTLTVSNMSPEDSSIYLCSVGTGLETQYFGPGTRLLVL.

This clone came up a few times. The chain combines TRBV2 with TRBJ1-5; maybe TRBD1 (5 bases). Trimming stripped 6 bases from V and 2 bases from J, with 17 bases between. CDR3 size: 16 residues. Germline V CDR1 and CDR2: SNHLY, FYNNEI. CDR3 in amino acids: CASSQIRGGGNQPQHF. In nucleotides, the CDR3 is TGTGCCAGCAGCCAAATTCGGGGCGGGGGCAATCAGCCCCAGCATTTT.

The chain combines TRBV11-2 with TRBJ2-1; the D gene is possibly TRBD2 (6 bases). Trimming pared 8 bases from V and 0 bases from J, leaving 11 bases between. Germline loops: CDR1 SGHAT, CDR2 FQNNGV. The CDR3 length is 14 residues. CDR3 nucleotides: TGTGCCAGCCTCCGCGGGGTCTCCTACAATGAGCAGTTCTTC. Residues: CASLRGVSYNEQFF. Looking up the rest from reference TRBV11-2 and TRBJ2-1 gives the full variable domain: EAGVAQSPRYKIIEKRQSVAFWCNPISGHATLYWYQQILGQGPKLLIQFQNNGVVDDSQLPKDRFSAERLKGVDSTLKIQPAKLEDSAVYLCASLRGVSYNEQFFGPGTRLTVL.

The genes are TRBV5-4 and TRBJ2-7; possibly TRBD2 for D (5 bases). The CDR3 spans 14 residues. Germline loops: CDR1 SGHNT, CDR2 YYREEE (reference sequence). Trimming cost V 4 bases and J 2 bases, with 13 bases left between them. CDR3 sequence (DNA): TGTGCCAGCAGCCCGGGATCCGGGGCCTACGAGCAGTACTTC. Amino acids: CASSPGSGAYEQYF.

The V and J genes are TRBV5-4 and TRBJ1-5; 9 nucleotides align to TRBD1. The CDR3 length is 16 residues. The J segment lost 6 bases and the V segment lost 0 bases, leaving 7 bases of the junction unmatched. Germline CDR1 reads SGHNT; CDR2 reads YYREEE (reference sequence). CDR3 DNA sequence: TGTGCCAGCAGCTTGGCCAGGACAGGGGCACGTCAGCCCCAGCATTTT. It translates to CASSLARTGARQPQHF.

The V gene is TRBV28, the J gene TRBJ1-2; no reliable D call. Trimming stripped 8 bases from V and 4 bases from J, with 17 bases between. Germline lookup yields CDR1 MDHEN and CDR2 SYDVKM. The CDR3 consists of 14 residues. CDR3 sequence reads: CASYRRMALYGYTF. In DNA form, the CDR3 reads TGTGCCAGCTACAGACGGATGGCACTCTATGGCTACACCTTC.

This clone is a singleton in its sample. The genes are TRBV6-5 and TRBJ2-1; no reliable D call. The V and J ends lost 2 bases and 7 bases respectively, with 9 bases between them. Germline V lookup: CDR1 MNHEY, CDR2 SVGAGI. There are 13 residues in the CDR3. CDR3 amino acids: CASSYQSPNEQFF. DNA for the CDR3: TGTGCCAGCAGTTACCAGTCCCCAAATGAGCAGTTCTTC.

This clone was recorded only once. The chain links TRBV15 to TRBJ1-1, with TRBD1 matching over 12 bases. Germline V gene sequence: CDR1 LNHNV, CDR2 YYDKDF (reference sequence). The CDR3 is 16 amino acids. V lost 5 bases to trimming and J lost 4 bases; unmatched junction nucleotides: 8. CDR3 sequence (DNA): TGTGCCACCAGCGGCCGGGACAGGGGGCCGGGCACTGAAGCTTTCTTT. This encodes CATSGRDRGPGTEAFF.

In the case of this clone: The same CDR3 also results from other DNA sequences found in this sample. The V and J genes are TRBV11-2 and TRBJ2-7; no definite D call. This CDR3 comprises 13 residues. Looked up from germline, CDR1 is SGHAT and CDR2 is FQNNGV. Trimming left V 1 base short and J 1 base short, with 5 bases between. This CDR3 is CASSLGSSYEQYF. The CDR3 DNA is TGTGCCAGCAGCTTAGGCAGTTCCTACGAGCAGTACTTC.

The chain employs TRBV30 and TRBJ1-5, with 8 bases matching TRBD1. V shed 3 bases and J 8 bases; nucleotides not matched to a gene: 9. CDR1 is GTSNPN and CDR2 is SVGIG in the germline V gene (reference sequence). The CDR3 contains 14 residues. CDR3 sequence: CAWSFGQGNEPQHF. DNA of the CDR3: TGTGCCTGGAGCTTCGGACAGGGTAATGAGCCCCAGCATTTT.

The rearrangement links TRBV28 to TRBJ1-1; 7 bases fit TRBD1. The CDR3 contains 14 residues. CDR1 and CDR2 (germline): MDHEN, SYDVKM. The junction had 7 bases not matched to a gene; V was cut back by 6 bases and J by 3 bases. CDR3 sequence reads: CASRTDRAHTEAFF. The DNA for the CDR3 is TGTGCCAGCAGAACTGACAGGGCACACACTGAAGCTTTCTTT.

The chain carries TRBV10-3 and TRBJ2-5; possible D gene TRBD2, 5 bases. The V end was cut by 6 bases, the J end by 2 bases, with 10 bases between. There are 13 residues in the CDR3. CDR1 is ENHRY and CDR2 is SYGVKD in the germline V gene. The CDR3 region has the DNA TGTGCCATCAGCAGGACGGGACAAGAGACCCAGTACTTC. As protein: CAISRTGQETQYF.

With regard to this clone: The sample carries other DNA sequences with the same CDR3. V is TRBV30 and J is TRBJ2-1; 11 nucleotides match TRBD2. Trimming at V came to 4 bases and at J to 4 bases, leaving 3 bases not matched to a gene. The CDR3 runs 14 residues. Germline CDR1 reads GTSNPN; CDR2 reads SVGIG (reference sequence). CDR3 sequence (DNA): TGTGCCTGGATCCGGACTAGCGGGTACAATGAGCAGTTCTTC. Amino acid sequence: CAWIRTSGYNEQFF. Using reference TRBV30 and TRBJ2-1 for the parts outside the CDR3, the full variable domain is SQTIHQWPATLVQPVGSPLSLECTVEGTSNPNLYWYRQAAGRGLQLLFYSVGIGQISSEVPQNLSASRPQDRQFILSSKKLLLSDSGFYLCAWIRTSGYNEQFFGPGTRLTVL.

The V gene is TRBV19, the J gene TRBJ2-5, with 10 bases matching TRBD2. The germline V gene has CDR1 LNHDA and CDR2 SQIVND (reference sequence). After removal of 3 bases from V and 3 bases from J, the junction contained 1 base not matched to a gene. The CDR3 runs to 14 residues. For the CDR3, the DNA is TGTGCCAGTAGTATCAGCGGGAGGGAAGAGACCCAGTACTTC. Protein sequence: CASSISGREETQYF.

This clone was recorded once. This chain links TRBV18 with TRBJ2-1, with a possible D match to TRBD2 (5 bases). The germline gives CDR1 KGHSH, CDR2 LQKENI. V was trimmed by 0 bases and J by 9 bases, leaving 9 bases between them. The CDR3 runs 13 residues. The CDR3 sequence: CASSPPVRGEQFF. As DNA, the CDR3 is TGTGCCAGCTCACCACCGGTCCGGGGTGAGCAGTTCTTC.

The chain is built from TRBV11-2 and TRBJ1-1; D is unresolved. The CDR3 runs 15 residues. Germline V gene lookup returns CDR1 SGHAT and CDR2 FQNNGV. Trimming took 4 bases from V and 3 from J, leaving 15 bases between them. The CDR3 sequence is CASSSAGRGDTEAFF. CDR3 DNA sequence: TGTGCCAGCAGCTCCGCCGGCCGGGGAGACACTGAAGCTTTCTTT.

This chain connects TRBV7-2 to TRBJ1-2, with D uncertain. From germline, CDR1 is SGHTA and CDR2 FQGNSA. Deletions cut 1 base from V and 4 bases from J, with 13 bases between. CDR3 size: 15 residues. CDR3 sequence (DNA): TGTGCCAGCAGCTTAGATCCGGCCCTAACCTATGGCTACACCTTC. It yields the protein CASSLDPALTYGYTF.

The chain couples TRBV29-1 to TRBJ2-1; TRBD2 aligns across 14 bases. The CDR3 covers 13 residues. Germline V gene data show CDR1 as SQVTM and CDR2 as ANQGSEA. Trimming removed 7 bases from V and 6 bases from J; junction bases left unmatched: 2. CDR3 residues: CSAGLAGGNEQFF. CDR3 sequence (DNA): TGCAGCGCCGGACTAGCGGGGGGCAATGAGCAGTTCTTC.